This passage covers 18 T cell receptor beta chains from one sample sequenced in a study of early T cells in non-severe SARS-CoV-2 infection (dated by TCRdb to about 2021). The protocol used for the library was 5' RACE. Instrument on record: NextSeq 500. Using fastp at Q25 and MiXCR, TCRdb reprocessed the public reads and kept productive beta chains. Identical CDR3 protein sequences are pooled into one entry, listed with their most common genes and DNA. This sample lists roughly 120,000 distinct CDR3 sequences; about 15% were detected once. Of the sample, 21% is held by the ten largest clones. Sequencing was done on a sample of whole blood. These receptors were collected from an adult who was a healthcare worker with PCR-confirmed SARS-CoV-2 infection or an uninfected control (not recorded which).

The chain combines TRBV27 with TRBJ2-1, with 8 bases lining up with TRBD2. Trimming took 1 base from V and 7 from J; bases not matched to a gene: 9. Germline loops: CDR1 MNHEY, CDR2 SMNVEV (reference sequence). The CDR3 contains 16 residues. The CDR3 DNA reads TGTGCCAGCAGTTTATTTGCGGGGGGCGGGAGGAATGAGCAGTTCTTC. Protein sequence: CASSLFAGGGRNEQFF.

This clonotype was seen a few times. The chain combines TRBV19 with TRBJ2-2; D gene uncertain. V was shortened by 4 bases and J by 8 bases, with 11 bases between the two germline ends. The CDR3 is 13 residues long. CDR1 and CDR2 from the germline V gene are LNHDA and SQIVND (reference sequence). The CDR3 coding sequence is TGTGCCAGTAGTACAGGCTCATCGGGGGAGCTGTTTTTT. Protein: CASSTGSSGELFF.

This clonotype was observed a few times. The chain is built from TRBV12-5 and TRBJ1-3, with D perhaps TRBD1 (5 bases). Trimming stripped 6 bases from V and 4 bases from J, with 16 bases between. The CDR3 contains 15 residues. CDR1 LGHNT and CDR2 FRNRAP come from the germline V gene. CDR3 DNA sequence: TGTGCTAGTGGCCCGCCGGGGGGTTCAGGAAACACCATATATTTT. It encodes CASGPPGGSGNTIYF.

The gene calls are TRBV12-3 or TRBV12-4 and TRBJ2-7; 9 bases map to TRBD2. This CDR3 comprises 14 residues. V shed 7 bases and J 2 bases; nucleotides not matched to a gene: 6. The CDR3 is CASNLAGEAYEQYF. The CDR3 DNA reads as TGTGCCAGCAACTTAGCGGGGGAAGCCTACGAGCAGTACTTC.

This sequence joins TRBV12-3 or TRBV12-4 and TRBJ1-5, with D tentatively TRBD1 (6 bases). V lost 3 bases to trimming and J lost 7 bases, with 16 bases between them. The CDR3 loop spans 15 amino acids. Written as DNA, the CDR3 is TGTGCCAGCAGTTTTAAGCAGGGGAGCGACCAGCCCCAGCATTTT. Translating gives CASSFKQGSDQPQHF.

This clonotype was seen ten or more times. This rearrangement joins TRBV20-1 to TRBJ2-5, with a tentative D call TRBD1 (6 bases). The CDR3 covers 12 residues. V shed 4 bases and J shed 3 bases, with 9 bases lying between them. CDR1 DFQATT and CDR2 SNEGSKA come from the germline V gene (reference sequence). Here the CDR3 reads CSATNREETQYF. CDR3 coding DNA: TGCAGTGCTACTAACAGGGAAGAGACCCAGTACTTC.

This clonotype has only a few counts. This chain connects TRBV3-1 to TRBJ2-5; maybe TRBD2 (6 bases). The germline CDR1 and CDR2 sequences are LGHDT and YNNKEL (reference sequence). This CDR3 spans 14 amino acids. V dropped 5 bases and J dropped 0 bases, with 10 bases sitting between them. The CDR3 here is CASSSRDYQETQYF. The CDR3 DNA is TGTGCCAGCAGCTCCCGGGACTACCAAGAGACCCAGTACTTC.

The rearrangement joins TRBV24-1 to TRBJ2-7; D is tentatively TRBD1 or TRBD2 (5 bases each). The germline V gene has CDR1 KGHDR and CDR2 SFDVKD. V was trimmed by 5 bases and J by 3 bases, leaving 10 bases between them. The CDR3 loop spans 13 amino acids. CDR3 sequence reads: CATSAGTGYEQYF. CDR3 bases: TGTGCCACCAGTGCGGGGACGGGCTACGAGCAGTACTTC.

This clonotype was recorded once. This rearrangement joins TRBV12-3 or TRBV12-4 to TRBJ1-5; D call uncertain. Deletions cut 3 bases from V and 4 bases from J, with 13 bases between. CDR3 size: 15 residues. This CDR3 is CASSFWGNLNQPQHF. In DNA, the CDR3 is TGTGCCAGCAGTTTCTGGGGTAACTTGAATCAGCCCCAGCATTTT.

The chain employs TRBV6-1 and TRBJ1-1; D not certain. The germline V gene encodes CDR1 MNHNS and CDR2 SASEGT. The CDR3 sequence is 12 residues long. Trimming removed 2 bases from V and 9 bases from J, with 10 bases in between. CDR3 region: CASSESSIQAFF. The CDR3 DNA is TGTGCCAGCAGTGAATCATCCATCCAAGCTTTCTTT.

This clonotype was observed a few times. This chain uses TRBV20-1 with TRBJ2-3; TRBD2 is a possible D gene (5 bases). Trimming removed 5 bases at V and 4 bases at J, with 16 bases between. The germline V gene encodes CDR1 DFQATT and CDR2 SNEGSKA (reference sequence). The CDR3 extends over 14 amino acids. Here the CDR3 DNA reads TGCAGTGCTGGAAAGGGTGTGGAGGCAGATACGCAGTATTTT. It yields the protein CSAGKGVEADTQYF.

CDR3 DNA: TGTGCCCTTCGGGGCAGGTGGGCTGATGGCTACACCTTC. Protein product: CALRGRWADGYTF. The chain joins TRBV12-3 or TRBV12-4 to TRBJ1-2; TRBD1 might be the D (5 bases). CDR3 size: 13 residues. V was cut by 11 bases and J by 6 bases, with 19 bases left in between.

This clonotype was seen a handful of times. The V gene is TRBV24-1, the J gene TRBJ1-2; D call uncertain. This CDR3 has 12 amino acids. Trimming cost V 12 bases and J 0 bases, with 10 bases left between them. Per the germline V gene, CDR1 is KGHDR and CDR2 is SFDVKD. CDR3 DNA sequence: TGTGCCCCAGGCCCCCCTAACTATGGCTACACCTTC. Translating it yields CAPGPPNYGYTF.

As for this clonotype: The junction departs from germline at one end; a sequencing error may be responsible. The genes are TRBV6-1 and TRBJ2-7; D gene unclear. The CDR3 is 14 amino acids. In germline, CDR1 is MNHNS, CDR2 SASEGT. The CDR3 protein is CASSERDNSYEQNF. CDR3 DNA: TGTGCCAGCAGTGAAAGAGATAACTCCTACGAGCAGAACTTC.

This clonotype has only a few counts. The chain's CDR3 is CSARAPSGGPGTDTQYF. As DNA, the CDR3 is TGCAGTGCTAGAGCCCCAAGCGGGGGGCCAGGGACAGATACGCAGTATTTT. This chain uses TRBV20-1 with TRBJ2-3; 9 bases are shared with TRBD2. The length of the CDR3 is 17 residues. The J segment lost 3 bases and the V segment lost 1 base, leaving 11 bases of the junction unmatched. Germline assignment: CDR1 DFQATT and CDR2 SNEGSKA (reference sequence).

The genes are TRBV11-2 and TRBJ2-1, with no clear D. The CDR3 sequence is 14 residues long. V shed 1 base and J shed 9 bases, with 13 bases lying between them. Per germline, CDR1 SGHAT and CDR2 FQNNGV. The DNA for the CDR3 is TGTGCCAGCAGCTTAGTCCTTTCGGAGAGTGAGCAGTTCTTC. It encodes CASSLVLSESEQFF.

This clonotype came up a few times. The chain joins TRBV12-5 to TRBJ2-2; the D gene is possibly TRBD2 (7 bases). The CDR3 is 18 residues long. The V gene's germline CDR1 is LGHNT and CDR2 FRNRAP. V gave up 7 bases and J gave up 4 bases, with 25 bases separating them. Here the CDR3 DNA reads TGTGCTAGTGAGGGCAGGGCTTGGGGGGGCCGTGGCACCGGGGAGCTGTTTTTT. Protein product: CASEGRAWGGRGTGELFF.

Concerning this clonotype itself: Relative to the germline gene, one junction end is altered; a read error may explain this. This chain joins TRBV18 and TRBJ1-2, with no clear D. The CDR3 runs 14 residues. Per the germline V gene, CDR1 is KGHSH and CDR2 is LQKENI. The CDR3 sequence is CVSSPPSLVYGYTF. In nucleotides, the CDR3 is TGTGTCAGCTCACCCCCCAGCCTAGTCTATGGCTACACCTTC. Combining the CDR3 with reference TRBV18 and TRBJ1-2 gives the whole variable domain NAGVMQNPRHLVRRRGQEARLRCSPMKGHSHVYWYRQLPEEGLKFMVYLQKENIIDESGMPKERFSAEFPKEGPSILRIQQVVRGDSAAYFCVSSPPSLVYGYTFGSGTRLTVV.